The source of this TCR beta chain is a study of regulatory T cells in long-lasting Graves disease. This clonotype has only a few counts. A much bigger clone sits one base away, suggesting this may be a read error. Time point described: newly diagnosed GD, antithyroid drugs for less than 3 months. Researchers made the TCR library from RNA that was extracted from PBMCs. Building the TCR beta libraries relied on iRepertoire HTBI primers, and CDR3 regions underwent Arm-PCR. TCRdb fed the multiplex PCR reads into MiXCR, producing one record per CDR3 protein. The sample includes 400,000 to 450,000 distinct CDR3 sequences, around 15% of them seen just once. These records were also assigned to another study, of T cells in Graves' hyperthyroidism and ophthalmopathy. That source adds: A 13 V-J model separated ophthalmopathy from stable hyperthyroidism.

The material was peripheral blood mononuclear cells (PBMCs), obtained at new diagnosis, from a patient treated with antithyroid drugs. The clonotype comes from a woman aged 25 to 39 with Graves disease.

The CDR3, as DNA: TGTGCCAGCAGTCATGGAGATGAGCGGTTCTTC. This translates into CASSHGDERFF. V gene TRBV11-2 combines with J gene TRBJ2-1; D gene uncertain. The CDR3 extends over 11 amino acids. Per the germline V gene, CDR1 is SGHAT and CDR2 is FQNNGV.